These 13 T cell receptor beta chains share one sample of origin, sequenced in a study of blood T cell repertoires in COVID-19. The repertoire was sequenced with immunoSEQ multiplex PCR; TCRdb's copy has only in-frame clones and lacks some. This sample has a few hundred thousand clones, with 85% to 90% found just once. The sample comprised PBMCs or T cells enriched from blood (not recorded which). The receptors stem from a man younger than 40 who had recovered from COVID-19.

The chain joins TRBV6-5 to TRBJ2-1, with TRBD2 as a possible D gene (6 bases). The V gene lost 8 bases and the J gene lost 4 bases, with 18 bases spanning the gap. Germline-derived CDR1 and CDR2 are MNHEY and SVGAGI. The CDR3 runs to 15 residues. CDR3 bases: TGTGCCAGCCTACCGACGGGCGGGGCGTACAATGAGCAGTTCTTC. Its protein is CASLPTGGAYNEQFF.

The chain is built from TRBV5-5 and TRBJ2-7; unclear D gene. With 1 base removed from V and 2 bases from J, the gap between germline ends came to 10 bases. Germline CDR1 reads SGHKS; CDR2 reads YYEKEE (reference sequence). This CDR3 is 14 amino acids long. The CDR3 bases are TGTGCCAGCAGCTTGACGGCGGTAACCTACGAGCAGTACTTC. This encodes CASSLTAVTYEQYF.

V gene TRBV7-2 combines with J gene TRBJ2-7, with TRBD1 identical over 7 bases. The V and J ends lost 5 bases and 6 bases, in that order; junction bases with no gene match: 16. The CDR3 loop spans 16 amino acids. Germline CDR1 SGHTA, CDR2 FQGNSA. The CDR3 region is CASSPGKGQGDFEQYF. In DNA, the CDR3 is TGTGCCAGCAGCCCCGGGAAGGGGCAGGGGGATTTCGAGCAGTACTTC.

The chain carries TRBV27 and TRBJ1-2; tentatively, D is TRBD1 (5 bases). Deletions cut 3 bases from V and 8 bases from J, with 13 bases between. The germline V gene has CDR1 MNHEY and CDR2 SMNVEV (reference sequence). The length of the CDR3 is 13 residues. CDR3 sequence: CASSFRDSRGYTF. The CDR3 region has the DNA TGTGCCAGCAGTTTCCGGGACTCCAGGGGCTACACCTTC.

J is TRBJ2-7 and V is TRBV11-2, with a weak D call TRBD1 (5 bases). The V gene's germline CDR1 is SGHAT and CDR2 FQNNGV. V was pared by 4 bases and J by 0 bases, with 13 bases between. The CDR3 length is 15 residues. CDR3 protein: CASSSIQASSYEQYF. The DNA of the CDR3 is TGTGCCAGCAGCTCGATACAGGCTAGCTCCTACGAGCAGTACTTC.

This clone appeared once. CDR3 region: CASSHRGNYGYTF. DNA of the CDR3: TGTGCCAGCAGCCACAGGGGTAACTATGGCTACACCTTC. The V gene is TRBV27, the J gene TRBJ1-2, with 7 nucleotides matching TRBD1. Unmatched junction bases numbered 2, after V lost 6 bases and J lost 1 base. Germline V gene sequence: CDR1 MNHEY, CDR2 SMNVEV (reference sequence). The CDR3 has 13 residues.

DNA for the CDR3: TGTGCCAGCCAGCTTGCAGTAGGACAGTACAATGAGCAGTTCTTC. Protein: CASQLAVGQYNEQFF. The chain joins TRBV7-2 to TRBJ2-1; a weak D match, TRBD1 (6 bases). This CDR3 spans 15 amino acids. From germline, CDR1 is SGHTA and CDR2 FQGNSA. Deletions cut 8 bases from V and 4 bases from J, with 18 bases between.

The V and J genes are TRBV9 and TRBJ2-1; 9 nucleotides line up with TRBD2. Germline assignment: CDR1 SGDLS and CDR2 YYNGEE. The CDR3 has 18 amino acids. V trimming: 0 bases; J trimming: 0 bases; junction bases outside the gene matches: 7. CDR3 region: CASSVGGSGGPSYNEQFF. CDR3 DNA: TGTGCCAGCAGCGTAGGGGGTAGCGGGGGACCCTCCTACAATGAGCAGTTCTTC.

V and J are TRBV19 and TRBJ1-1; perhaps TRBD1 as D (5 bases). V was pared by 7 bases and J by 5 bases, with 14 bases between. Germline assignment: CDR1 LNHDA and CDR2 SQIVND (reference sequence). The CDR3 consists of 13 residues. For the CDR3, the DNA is TGTGCCAGTAACCTCGACGGGGGAACTGAAGCTTTCTTT. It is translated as CASNLDGGTEAFF.

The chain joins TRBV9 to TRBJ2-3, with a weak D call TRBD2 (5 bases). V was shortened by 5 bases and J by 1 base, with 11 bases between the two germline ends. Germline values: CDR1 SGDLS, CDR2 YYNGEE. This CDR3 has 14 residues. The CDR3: CASRRGLGTDTQYF. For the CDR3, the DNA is TGTGCCAGCAGGAGAGGGTTGGGCACAGATACGCAGTATTTT.

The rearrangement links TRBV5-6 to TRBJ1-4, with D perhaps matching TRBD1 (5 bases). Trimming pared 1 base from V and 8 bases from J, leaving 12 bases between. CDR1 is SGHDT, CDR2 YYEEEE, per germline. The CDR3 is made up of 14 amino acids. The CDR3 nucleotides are TGTGCCAGCAGCTTGATGGGGCATGGGGAAAAACTGTTTTTT. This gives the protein CASSLMGHGEKLFF.

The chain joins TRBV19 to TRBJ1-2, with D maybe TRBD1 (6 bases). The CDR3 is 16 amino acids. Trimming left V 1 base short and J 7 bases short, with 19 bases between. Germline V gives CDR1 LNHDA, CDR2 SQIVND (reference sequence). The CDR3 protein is CASSIGPLQGTAGYTF. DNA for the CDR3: TGTGCCAGTAGTATAGGACCCCTCCAGGGGACGGCTGGCTACACCTTC.

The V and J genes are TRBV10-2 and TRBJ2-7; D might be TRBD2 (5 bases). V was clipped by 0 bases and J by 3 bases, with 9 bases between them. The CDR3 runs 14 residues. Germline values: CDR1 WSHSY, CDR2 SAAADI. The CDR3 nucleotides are TGCGCCAGCAGTGAGTCGACCGGGGACTACGAGCAGTACTTC. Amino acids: CASSESTGDYEQYF.